These 22 T cell receptor beta chains share one sample of origin, sequenced in a study of glioma-infiltrating T cells. TCR alpha and beta CDR3 regions were amplified from RNA using iRepertoire nested multiplex PCR. TCRdb called the multiplex PCR reads again in MiXCR, with one record for every CDR3 protein. This table holds 150,000 to 200,000 distinct CDR3 sequences, roughly a third found once. Sequenced: glioma tissue, nonneoplastic brain tissue, or PBMCs (not recorded which). Receptors originate from a human donor with low-grade glioma or glioblastoma, undergoing nonglioma brain surgery, or in good health (not recorded which).

This clonotype came up many times. This rearrangement joins TRBV6-2 or TRBV6-3 to TRBJ2-5; possible D gene TRBD1, 5 bases. Trimming stripped 0 bases from V and 4 bases from J, with 15 bases between. Per the germline V gene, CDR1 is MNHEY and CDR2 is SVGEGT. The CDR3 sequence is 16 residues long. The CDR3: CASSYSSQGRGETQYF. The CDR3 coding sequence is TGTGCCAGCAGTTACTCGAGCCAGGGTAGAGGAGAGACCCAGTACTTC.

As concerns this clonotype: This may come from a read error, since a much larger clone is one base off. The chain carries TRBV19 and TRBJ1-5; perhaps TRBD1 as D (5 bases). The CDR3 has 13 residues. Germline CDR1 is LNHDA and CDR2 is SQIVND (reference sequence). CDR3 sequence (DNA): TGTGCCACCGCAATCACACCGGGGCAGCCCAAGCATTTT. Protein product: CATAITPGQPKHF. Variable domain in full (rest from reference TRBV19 and TRBJ1-5): DGGITQSPKYLFRKEGQNVTLSCEQNLNHDAMYWYRQDPGQGLRLIYYSQIVNDFQKGDIAEGYSVSREKKESFPLTVTSAQKNPTAFYLCATAITPGQPKHFGDGTRLSIL.

At least ten counts were recorded for this clonotype. The rearrangement joins TRBV10-3 to TRBJ1-1; D is unclear. Trimming left V 3 bases short and J 2 bases short, with 10 bases between. CDR1 ENHRY and CDR2 SYGVKD come from the germline V gene. The CDR3 spans 14 residues. The CDR3 here is CAISDPVKNTEAFF. The DNA for the CDR3 is TGTGCCATCAGTGACCCAGTAAAAAACACTGAAGCTTTCTTT.

This sequence joins TRBV27 and TRBJ1-2; TRBD1 is a possible D gene (5 bases). CDR3 length equals 12 residues. The V end lost 9 bases, the J end lost 12 bases, and 20 bases lay between the germline ends. Germline-derived CDR1 and CDR2 are MNHEY and SMNVEV (reference sequence). The CDR3 spells CARTRGPEGDTF. DNA of the CDR3: TGTGCCAGGACGAGGGGCCCCGAGGGCGACACCTTC.

The chain links TRBV7-2 to TRBJ2-7, with a tentative D call TRBD2 (5 bases). This CDR3 is built from 15 residues. Trimming stripped 5 bases from V and 7 bases from J, with 21 bases between. In germline, CDR1 is SGHTA, CDR2 FQGNSA. The CDR3 reads CASSQVASSYNEQYF. The CDR3 DNA sequence: TGTGCCAGCAGCCAGGTCGCTAGCTCCTACAATGAGCAGTACTTC.

This clonotype has ten or more counts. This sequence joins TRBV6-1 and TRBJ1-6, with D unclear. Germline V gene data show CDR1 as MNHNS and CDR2 as SASEGT. This CDR3 has 16 amino acids. Trimming pared 5 bases from V and 0 bases from J, leaving 11 bases between. CDR3 in DNA: TGTGCCAGCAGTCCCCCTGGAAGCTCCTATAATTCACCCCTCCACTTT. Protein sequence: CASSPPGSSYNSPLHF.

This clonotype was seen repeatedly, ten times or more. The CDR3 sequence is CASRTGVNGELFF. CDR3 bases: TGTGCCAGCAGGACAGGGGTAAACGGGGAGCTGTTTTTT. The V gene is TRBV12-3 or TRBV12-4, the J gene TRBJ2-2, with TRBD1 matching over 8 bases. The CDR3 is 13 residues long. Trimming removed 6 bases from V and 7 bases from J; junction bases left unmatched: 4.

This clonotype was recorded at least ten times. The V gene is TRBV20-1, the J gene TRBJ2-7, with D perhaps matching TRBD1 or TRBD2 (5 bases each). Trimming cost V 3 bases and J 0 bases, with 15 bases left between them. The germline V gene has CDR1 DFQATT and CDR2 SNEGSKA (reference sequence). There are 15 residues in the CDR3. CDR3 protein: CSARGVGVSSYEQYF. The CDR3 nucleotides read TGCAGTGCTAGGGGGGTAGGGGTGAGCTCCTACGAGCAGTACTTC.

This clonotype was recorded at least ten times. This chain joins TRBV7-3 and TRBJ2-7, with D unresolved. Trimming took off 2 bases at V and 1 base at J, with 12 bases between the two ends. Germline values: CDR1 SGHTA, CDR2 FQGTGA. This CDR3 is 15 amino acids long. In DNA, the CDR3 is TGTGCCAGCAGCTTACAGCCAATTACGTCCTACGAGCAGTACTTC. Translating it yields CASSLQPITSYEQYF.

Turning to this clonotype: One end of the junction fails to match germline, which may point to a read error. In DNA form, the CDR3 reads TGTGCCAGCAGCCTCAGGACAGGGGCTGGAAGCACCATATATTTT. Its protein product is CASSLRTGAGSTIYF. This chain uses TRBV7-2 with TRBJ1-3, with 9 positions matching TRBD1. Per germline, CDR1 SGHTA and CDR2 FQGNSA. CDR3 length equals 15 residues.

In regard to this clonotype: Just one base apart from a much larger clone, this may be a read error. V usage is TRBV20-1 and J usage is TRBJ2-1; D could derive from TRBD1 or TRBD2 (5 bases each). Germline assignment: CDR1 DFQATT and CDR2 SNEGSKA (reference sequence). Trimming left V 3 bases short and J 4 bases short, with 13 bases between. The length of the CDR3 is 14 residues. Here the CDR3 reads CSARDTSKYNEQFF. The CDR3, as DNA: TGCAGTGCTAGGGACACTAGTAAGTACAATGAGCAGTTCTTC.

About this clonotype itself: Since the CDR3 does not end with the conserved phenylalanine or tryptophan, this likely comes from a read error. The V and J genes are TRBV3-1 and TRBJ2-1, with 10 bases that match TRBD2. CDR1 is LGHDT, CDR2 YNNKEL, per germline (reference sequence). The CDR3 is 16 residues long. The J segment lost 6 bases and the V segment lost 0 bases, leaving 5 bases of the junction unmatched. CDR3 loop: CASSQEPSGGLNEQFL. DNA for the CDR3: TGTGCCAGCAGCCAAGAACCTAGCGGGGGTCTCAATGAGCAGTTCCTC.

This clonotype appeared many times. This chain links TRBV7-9 with TRBJ2-5; 8 bases map to TRBD1. The junction had 3 bases not matched to a gene; V was cut back by 4 bases and J by 2 bases. This CDR3 contains 14 residues. The germline gives CDR1 SEHNR, CDR2 FQNEAQ (reference sequence). CDR3 nucleotides: TGTGCCAGCAGCTCACAGGGGGGACAAGAGACCCAGTACTTC. Its translation is CASSSQGGQETQYF.

About this clonotype itself: One end of the junction varies from germline; a read error may be responsible. The chain recombines TRBV27 with TRBJ2-7, with D maybe TRBD2 (6 bases). Per the germline V gene, CDR1 is MNHEY and CDR2 is SMNVEV (reference sequence). There are 15 residues in the CDR3. The CDR3 here is CASSPGRTLTYQQYF. DNA for the CDR3: TGTGCCAGCAGTCCGGGGAGGACATTAACCTACCAGCAGTACTTC.

The chain uses TRBV4-3 and TRBJ2-1; 10 nucleotides line up with TRBD2. The germline CDR1 and CDR2 sequences are LGHNA and YSLEER. V lost 1 base, J lost 7 bases, and 16 bases stayed unmatched. The CDR3 is made up of 19 amino acids. The CDR3, as DNA: TGCGCCAGCAGCCAAGCTAAGGCTAGCGGGAGCTTCCTTGTGAATGAGCAGTTCTTC. It codes for CASSQAKASGSFLVNEQFF.

Turning to this clonotype: The junction shows a germline mismatch at one end, possibly a read error. The CDR3 loop is CASSWSGDWKYSPPHF. CDR3 nucleotides: TGTGCCAGCAGCTGGTCAGGGGACTGGAAGTATTCACCCCCCCACTTT. V is TRBV7-2 and J is TRBJ1-6, with D possibly being TRBD1 (6 bases). Germline CDR1 is SGHTA and CDR2 is FQGNSA. This CDR3 is built from 16 residues.

Many counts were recorded for this clonotype. This chain connects TRBV7-8 to TRBJ2-5; TRBD2 might be the D (5 bases). CDR1 and CDR2 from the germline V gene are SGHVS and FQNEAQ. The length of the CDR3 is 15 residues. Deletions cut 4 bases from V and 5 bases from J, with 17 bases between. CDR3 amino acids: CASSSLEEVGETQYF. In DNA form, the CDR3 reads TGTGCCAGCAGCTCCCTCGAGGAGGTCGGCGAGACCCAGTACTTC.

Ten or more counts support this clonotype. CDR3 protein: CASSFSANTEAFF. For the CDR3, the DNA is TGTGCCAGCAGCTTCTCAGCGAACACTGAAGCTTTCTTT. The genes are TRBV7-9 and TRBJ1-1, with D unresolved. In germline, CDR1 is SEHNR, CDR2 FQNEAQ (reference sequence). The CDR3 extends over 13 amino acids. V was pared by 3 bases and J by 1 base, with 6 bases between.

This clonotype has ten or more counts. The chain joins TRBV12-3 or TRBV12-4 to TRBJ1-6; 9 bases fit TRBD1. V trimming: 6 bases; J trimming: 8 bases; junction bases outside the gene matches: 5. This CDR3 has 14 amino acids. The CDR3 region is CASSSGQGDSPLHF. The CDR3 DNA is TGTGCCAGCAGCTCGGGACAGGGTGATTCACCCCTCCACTTT.

About this clonotype itself: A read error may account for a junction end that differs from germline. CDR3 protein: CAWGVLRTGATEAFF. CDR3 sequence (DNA): TGTGCCTGGGGTGTACTTCGGACAGGGGCCACTGAAGCTTTCTTT. This sequence joins TRBV30 and TRBJ1-1; 9 nucleotides line up with TRBD1. Germline V gene sequence: CDR1 GTSNPN, CDR2 SVGIG (reference sequence). This CDR3 has 15 amino acids.

This clonotype came up once. J is TRBJ2-5 and V is TRBV7-9; 11 bases line up with TRBD2. Germline CDR1 and CDR2: SEHNR and FQNEAQ (reference sequence). CDR3 length: 15 amino acids. With 4 bases clipped from V and 7 bases from J, the junction kept 8 bases outside the gene matches. The CDR3 DNA is TGTGCCAGCAGCTCGACTAGCGGGACGTTTGTGACCCAGTACTTC. Translation: CASSSTSGTFVTQYF.

Notes on this clonotype: A much larger clone is a single base away; this may be a read error. V usage is TRBV3-1 and J usage is TRBJ1-5; D ambiguous. Germline V lookup: CDR1 LGHDT, CDR2 YNNKEL (reference sequence). The CDR3 runs 13 residues. The chain's CDR3 is CASGQVSNQPQHF. CDR3 in DNA: TGTGCCAGCGGCCAGGTTAGCAATCAGCCCCAGCATTTT.